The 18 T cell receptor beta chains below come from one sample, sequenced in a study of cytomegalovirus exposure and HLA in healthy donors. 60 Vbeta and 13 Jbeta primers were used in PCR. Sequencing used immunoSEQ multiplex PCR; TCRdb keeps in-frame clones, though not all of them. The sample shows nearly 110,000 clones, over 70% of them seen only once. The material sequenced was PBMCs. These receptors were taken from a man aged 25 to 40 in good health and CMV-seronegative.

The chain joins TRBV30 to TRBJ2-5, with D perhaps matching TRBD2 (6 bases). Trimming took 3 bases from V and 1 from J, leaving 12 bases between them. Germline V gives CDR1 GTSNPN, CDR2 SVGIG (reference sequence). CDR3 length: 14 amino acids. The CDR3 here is CAWRRRDFQETQYF. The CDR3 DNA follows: TGTGCCTGGAGGCGAAGGGACTTCCAAGAGACCCAGTACTTC.

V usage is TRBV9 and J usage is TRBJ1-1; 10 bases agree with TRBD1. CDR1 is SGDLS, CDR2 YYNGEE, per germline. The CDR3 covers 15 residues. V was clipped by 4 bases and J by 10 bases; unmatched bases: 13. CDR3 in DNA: TGTGCCAGCAGCTTGGAGCCGGGACAGGGGATATCAGCTTTCTTT. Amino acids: CASSLEPGQGISAFF.

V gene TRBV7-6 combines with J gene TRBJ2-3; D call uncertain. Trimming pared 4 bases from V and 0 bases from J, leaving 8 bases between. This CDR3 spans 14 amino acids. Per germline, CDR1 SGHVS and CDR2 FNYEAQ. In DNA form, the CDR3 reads TGTGCCAGCAGCTCACAGAGCAGCACAGATACGCAGTATTTT. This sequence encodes CASSSQSSTDTQYF.

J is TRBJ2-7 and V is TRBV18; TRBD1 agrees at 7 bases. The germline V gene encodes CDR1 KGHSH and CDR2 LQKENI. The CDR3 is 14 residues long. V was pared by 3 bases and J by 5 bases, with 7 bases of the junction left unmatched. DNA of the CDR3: TGTGCCAGCTCACCCCCGACAGGGCGGAACGAGCAGTACTTC. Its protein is CASSPPTGRNEQYF.

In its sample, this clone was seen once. The CDR3 sequence: CASNQGQAAYEQYF. CDR3 bases: TGTGCCAGCAACCAGGGACAGGCAGCCTACGAGCAGTACTTC. The rearrangement links TRBV5-6 to TRBJ2-7, with 8 bases lining up with TRBD1. The ends lost 6 bases at V and 2 bases at J; junction bases unmatched: 7. This CDR3 is 14 amino acids long. Germline loops: CDR1 SGHDT, CDR2 YYEEEE. Together with reference TRBV5-6 and TRBJ2-7, the CDR3 gives the full variable domain: DAGVTQSPTHLIKTRGQQVTLRCSPKSGHDTVSWYQQALGQGPQFIFQYYEEEERQRGNFPDRFSGHQFPNYSSELNVNALLLGDSALYLCASNQGQAAYEQYFGPGTRLTVT.

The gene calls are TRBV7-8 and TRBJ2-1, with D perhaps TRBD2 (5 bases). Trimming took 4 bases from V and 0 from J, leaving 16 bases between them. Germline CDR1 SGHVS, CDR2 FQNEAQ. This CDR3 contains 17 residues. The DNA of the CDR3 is TGTGCCAGCAGCTCTCTGTCCCCGGGGAGCTCCTACAATGAGCAGTTCTTC. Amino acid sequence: CASSSLSPGSSYNEQFF.

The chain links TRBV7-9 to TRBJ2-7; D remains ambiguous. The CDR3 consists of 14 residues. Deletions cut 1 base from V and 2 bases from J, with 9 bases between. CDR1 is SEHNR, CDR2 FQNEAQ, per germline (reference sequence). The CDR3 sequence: CASSLGARPYEQYF. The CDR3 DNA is TGTGCCAGCAGCTTAGGGGCCAGACCCTACGAGCAGTACTTC.

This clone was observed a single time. The CDR3 spells CASSEGRDYNEQFF. Here the CDR3 DNA reads TGTGCCAGCAGCGAGGGGAGGGATTACAATGAGCAGTTCTTC. The chain carries TRBV9 and TRBJ2-1, with TRBD2 matching 7 bases. The germline V gene encodes CDR1 SGDLS and CDR2 YYNGEE. This CDR3 has 14 residues. Losses at the gene ends were 3 bases for V and 4 bases for J; bases not matched to a gene: 4.

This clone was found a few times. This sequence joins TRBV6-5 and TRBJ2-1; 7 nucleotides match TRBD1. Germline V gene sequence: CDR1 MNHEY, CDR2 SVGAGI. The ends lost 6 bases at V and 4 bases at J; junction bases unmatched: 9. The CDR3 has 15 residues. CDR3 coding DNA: TGTGCCAGCAGGAAGTCGGTACAGGGGTACAATGAGCAGTTCTTC. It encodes CASRKSVQGYNEQFF.

This CDR3 is CASSLLAGGTDTQYF. CDR3 DNA: TGCGCCAGCAGTCTACTAGCGGGGGGCACAGATACGCAGTATTTT. The gene calls are TRBV10-2 and TRBJ2-3; 11 bases fit TRBD2. The CDR3 contains 15 residues. With V trimmed by 5 bases and J by 1 base, 2 bases remained unmatched. Germline V gene data show CDR1 as WSHSY and CDR2 as SAAADI.

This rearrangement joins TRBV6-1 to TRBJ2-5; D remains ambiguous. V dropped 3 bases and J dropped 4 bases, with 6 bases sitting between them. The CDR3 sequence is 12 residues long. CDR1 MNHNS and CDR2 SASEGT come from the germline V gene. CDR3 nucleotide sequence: TGTGCCAGCAGTGAGTCGGGAGAGACCCAGTACTTC. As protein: CASSESGETQYF.

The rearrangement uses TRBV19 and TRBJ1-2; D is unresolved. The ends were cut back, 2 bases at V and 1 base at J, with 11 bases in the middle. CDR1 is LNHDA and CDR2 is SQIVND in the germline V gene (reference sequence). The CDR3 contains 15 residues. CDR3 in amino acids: CASSIQADFNYGYTF. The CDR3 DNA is TGTGCCAGTAGTATACAAGCCGATTTTAACTATGGCTACACCTTC.

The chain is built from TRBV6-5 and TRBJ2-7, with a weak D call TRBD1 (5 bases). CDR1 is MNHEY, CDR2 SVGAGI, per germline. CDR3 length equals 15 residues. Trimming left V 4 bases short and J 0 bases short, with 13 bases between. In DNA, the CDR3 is TGTGCCAGCAGTTCCGGACACTGGAGCTCCTACGAGCAGTACTTC. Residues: CASSSGHWSSYEQYF.

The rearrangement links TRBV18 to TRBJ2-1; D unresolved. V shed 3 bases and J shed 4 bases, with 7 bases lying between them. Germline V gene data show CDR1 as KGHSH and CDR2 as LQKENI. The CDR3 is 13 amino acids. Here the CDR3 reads CASSPGDYNEQFF. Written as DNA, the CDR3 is TGTGCCAGCTCACCCGGTGATTACAATGAGCAGTTCTTC.

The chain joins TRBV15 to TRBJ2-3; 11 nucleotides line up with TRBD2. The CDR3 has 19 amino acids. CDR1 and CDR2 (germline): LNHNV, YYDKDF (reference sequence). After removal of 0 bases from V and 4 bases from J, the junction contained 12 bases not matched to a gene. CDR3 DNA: TGTGCCACCAGCAGAGATCATACCACTAGCGGGAGTGGTTCAGATACGCAGTATTTT. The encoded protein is CATSRDHTTSGSGSDTQYF.

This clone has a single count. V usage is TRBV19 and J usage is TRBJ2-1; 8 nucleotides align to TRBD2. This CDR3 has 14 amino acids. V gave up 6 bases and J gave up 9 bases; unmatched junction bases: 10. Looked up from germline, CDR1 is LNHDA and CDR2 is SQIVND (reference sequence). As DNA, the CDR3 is TGTGCCAGTAGGCCGGGACTAGGGGCCGGTGAGCAGTTCTTC. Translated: CASRPGLGAGEQFF.

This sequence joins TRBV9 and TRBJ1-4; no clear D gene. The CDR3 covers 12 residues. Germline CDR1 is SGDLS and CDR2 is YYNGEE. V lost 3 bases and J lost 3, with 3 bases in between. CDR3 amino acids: CASSASNEKLFF. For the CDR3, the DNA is TGTGCCAGCAGCGCCTCTAATGAAAAACTGTTTTTT.

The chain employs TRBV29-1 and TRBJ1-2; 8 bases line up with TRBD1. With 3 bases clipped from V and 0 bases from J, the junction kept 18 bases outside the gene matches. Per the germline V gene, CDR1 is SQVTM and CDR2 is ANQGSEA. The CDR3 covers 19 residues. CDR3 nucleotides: TGCAGCGTTGATCGCTGGATTGCACAGGGGGAACGAGCTAACTATGGCTACACCTTC. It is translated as CSVDRWIAQGERANYGYTF.